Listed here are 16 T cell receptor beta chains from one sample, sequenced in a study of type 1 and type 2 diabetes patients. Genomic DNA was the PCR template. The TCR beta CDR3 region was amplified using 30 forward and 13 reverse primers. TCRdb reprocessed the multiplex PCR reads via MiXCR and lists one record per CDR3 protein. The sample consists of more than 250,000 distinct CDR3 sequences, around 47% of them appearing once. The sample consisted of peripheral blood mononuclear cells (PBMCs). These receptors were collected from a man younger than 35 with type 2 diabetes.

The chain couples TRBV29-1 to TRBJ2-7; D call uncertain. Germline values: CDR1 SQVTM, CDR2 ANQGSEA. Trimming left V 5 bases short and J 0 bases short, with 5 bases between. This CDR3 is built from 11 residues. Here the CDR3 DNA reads TGCAGCGTTTACAGCTCCTACGAGCAGTACTTC. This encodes CSVYSSYEQYF.

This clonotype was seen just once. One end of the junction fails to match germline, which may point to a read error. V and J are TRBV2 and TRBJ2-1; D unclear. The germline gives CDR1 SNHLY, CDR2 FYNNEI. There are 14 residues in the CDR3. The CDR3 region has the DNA TGTGCCAGCAGTGAATATCGGAATTGGAATGAGCAGCTCTTC. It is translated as CASSEYRNWNEQLF.

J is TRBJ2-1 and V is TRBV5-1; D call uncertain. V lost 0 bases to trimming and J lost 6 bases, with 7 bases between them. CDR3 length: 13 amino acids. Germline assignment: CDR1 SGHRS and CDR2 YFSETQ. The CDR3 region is CASSLVISNEQFF. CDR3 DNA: TGCGCCAGCAGCTTGGTTATCAGCAATGAGCAGTTCTTC.

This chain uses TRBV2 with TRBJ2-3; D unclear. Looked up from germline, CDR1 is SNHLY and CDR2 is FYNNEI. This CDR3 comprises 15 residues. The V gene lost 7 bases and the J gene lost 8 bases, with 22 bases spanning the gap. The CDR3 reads CASTRQPEGYGTQYF. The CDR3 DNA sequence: TGTGCCAGCACCCGTCAACCGGAAGGGTATGGTACGCAGTATTTT. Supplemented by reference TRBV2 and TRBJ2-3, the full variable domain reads EPEVTQTPSHQVTQMGQEVILRCVPISNHLYFYWYRQILGQKVEFLVSFYNNEISEKSEIFDDQFSVERPDGSNFTLKIRSTKLEDSAMYFCASTRQPEGYGTQYFGPGTRLTVL.

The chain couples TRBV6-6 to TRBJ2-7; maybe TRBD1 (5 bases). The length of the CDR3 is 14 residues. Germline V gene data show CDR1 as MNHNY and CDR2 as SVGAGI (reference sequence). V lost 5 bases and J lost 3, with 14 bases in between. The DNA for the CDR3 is TGTGCCAGCAGTCAGGGCGAAGGGGACTACGAGCAGTACTTC. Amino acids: CASSQGEGDYEQYF.

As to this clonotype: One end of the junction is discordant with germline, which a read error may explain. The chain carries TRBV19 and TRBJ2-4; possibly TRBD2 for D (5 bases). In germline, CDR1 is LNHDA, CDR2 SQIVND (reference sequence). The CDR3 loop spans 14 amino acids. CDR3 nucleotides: TGTGCCAGTAGCAGCAACCTAGCCAAAAACGTTCAGTACTTC. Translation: CASSSNLAKNVQYF.

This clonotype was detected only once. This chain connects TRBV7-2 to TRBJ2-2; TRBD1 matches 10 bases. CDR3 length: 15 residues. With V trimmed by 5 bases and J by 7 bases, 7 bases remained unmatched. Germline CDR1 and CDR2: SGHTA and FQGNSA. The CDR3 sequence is CASSMTGGLGGELFF. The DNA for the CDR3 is TGTGCCAGCAGCATGACAGGGGGCCTTGGCGGGGAGCTGTTTTTT. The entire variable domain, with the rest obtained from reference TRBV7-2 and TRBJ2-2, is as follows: GAGVSQSPSNKVTEKGKDVELRCDPISGHTALYWYRQSLGQGLEFLIYFQGNSAPDKSGLPSDRFSAERTGGSVSTLTIQRTQQEDSAVYLCASSMTGGLGGELFFGEGSRLTVL.

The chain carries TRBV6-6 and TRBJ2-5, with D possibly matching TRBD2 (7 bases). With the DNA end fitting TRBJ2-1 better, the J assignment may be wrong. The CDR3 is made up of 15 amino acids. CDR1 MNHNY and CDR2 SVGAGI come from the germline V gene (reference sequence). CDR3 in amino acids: CASIRGEGGRNEQFF. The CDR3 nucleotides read TGTGCCAGCATCCGAGGGGAGGGGGGTCGTAATGAGCAGTTCTTC.

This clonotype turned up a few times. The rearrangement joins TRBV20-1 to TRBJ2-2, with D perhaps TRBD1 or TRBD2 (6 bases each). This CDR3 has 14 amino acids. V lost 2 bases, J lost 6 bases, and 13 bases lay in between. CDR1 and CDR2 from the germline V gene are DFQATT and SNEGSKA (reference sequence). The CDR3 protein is CSARRGEDSGELFF. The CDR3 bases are TGCAGTGCTAGAAGGGGGGAAGATTCCGGGGAGCTGTTTTTT.

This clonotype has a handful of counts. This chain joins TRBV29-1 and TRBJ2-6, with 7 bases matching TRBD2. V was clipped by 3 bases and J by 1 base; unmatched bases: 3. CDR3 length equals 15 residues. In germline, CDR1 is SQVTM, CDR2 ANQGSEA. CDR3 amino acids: CSVDTGGSGANVLTF. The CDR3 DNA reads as TGCAGCGTTGACACCGGGGGGTCTGGGGCCAACGTCCTGACTTTC. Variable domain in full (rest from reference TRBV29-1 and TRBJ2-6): SAVISQKPSRDICQRGTSLTIQCQVDSQVTMMFWYRQQPGQSLTLIATANQGSEATYESGFVIDKFPISRPNLTFSTLTVSNMSPEDSSIYLCSVDTGGSGANVLTFGAGSRLTVL.

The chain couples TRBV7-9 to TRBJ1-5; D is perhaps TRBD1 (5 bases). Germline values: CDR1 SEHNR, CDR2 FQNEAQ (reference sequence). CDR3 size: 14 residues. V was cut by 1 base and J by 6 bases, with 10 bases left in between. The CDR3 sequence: CASSLEGSVQPQHF. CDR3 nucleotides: TGTGCCAGCAGCTTAGAGGGGTCTGTTCAGCCCCAGCATTTT.

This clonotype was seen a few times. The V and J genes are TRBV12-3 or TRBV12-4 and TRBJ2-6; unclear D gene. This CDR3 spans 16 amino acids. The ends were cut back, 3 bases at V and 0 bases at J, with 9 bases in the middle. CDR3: CASSLGLGSGANVLTF. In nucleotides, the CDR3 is TGTGCCAGCAGTTTGGGCCTGGGCTCTGGGGCCAACGTCCTGACTTTC.

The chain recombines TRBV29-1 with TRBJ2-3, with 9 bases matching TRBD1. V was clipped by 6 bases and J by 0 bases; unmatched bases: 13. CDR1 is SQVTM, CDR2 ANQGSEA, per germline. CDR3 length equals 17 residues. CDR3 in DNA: TGCAGCGTGGAACGTATAGGGACAGGGAGGAGCACAGATACGCAGTATTTT. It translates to CSVERIGTGRSTDTQYF.

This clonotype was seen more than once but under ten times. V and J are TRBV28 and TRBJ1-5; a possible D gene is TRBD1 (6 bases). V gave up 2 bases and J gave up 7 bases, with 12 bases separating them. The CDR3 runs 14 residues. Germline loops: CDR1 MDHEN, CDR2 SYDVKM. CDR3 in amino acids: CASSLVIGGQPQHF. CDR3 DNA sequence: TGTGCCAGCAGTTTAGTAATAGGGGGGCAGCCCCAGCATTTT.

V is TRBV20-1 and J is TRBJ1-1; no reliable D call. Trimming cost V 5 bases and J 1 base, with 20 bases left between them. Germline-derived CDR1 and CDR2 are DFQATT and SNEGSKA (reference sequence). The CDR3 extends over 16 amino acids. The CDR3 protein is CSAPLILVWENTEAFF. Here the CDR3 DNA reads TGCAGTGCTCCACTCATCCTGGTCTGGGAGAACACTGAAGCTTTCTTT.

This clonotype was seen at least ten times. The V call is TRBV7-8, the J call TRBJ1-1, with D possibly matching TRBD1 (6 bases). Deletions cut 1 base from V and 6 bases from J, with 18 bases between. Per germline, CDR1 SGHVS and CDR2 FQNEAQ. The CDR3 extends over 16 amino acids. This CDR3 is CASSLETRGASSEAFF. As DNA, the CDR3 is TGTGCCAGCAGCTTAGAGACCAGGGGCGCATCGTCTGAAGCTTTCTTT.